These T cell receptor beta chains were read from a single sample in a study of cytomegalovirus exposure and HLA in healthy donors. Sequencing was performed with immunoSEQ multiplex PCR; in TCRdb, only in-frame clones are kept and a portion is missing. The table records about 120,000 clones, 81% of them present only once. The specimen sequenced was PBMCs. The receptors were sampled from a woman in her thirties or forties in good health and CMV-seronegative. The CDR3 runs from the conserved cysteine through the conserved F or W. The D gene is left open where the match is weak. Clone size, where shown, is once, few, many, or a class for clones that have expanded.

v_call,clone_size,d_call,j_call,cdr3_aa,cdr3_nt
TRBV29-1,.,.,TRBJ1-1,CSVRALGGEGEAFF,TGCAGCGTGCGAGCTCTGGGGGGAGAGGGTGAAGCTTTCTTT
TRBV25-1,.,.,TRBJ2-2,CASTGTPAGELFF,TGTGCCAGCACCGGGACTCCCGCCGGGGAGCTGTTTTTT
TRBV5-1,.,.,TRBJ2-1,CASSLVGSEQFF,TGCGCCAGCAGCTTGGTCGGGAGTGAGCAGTTCTTC
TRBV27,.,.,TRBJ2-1,CASSQSGTGYNEQFF,TGTGCCAGCAGCCAGAGCGGTACTGGCTACAATGAGCAGTTCTTC
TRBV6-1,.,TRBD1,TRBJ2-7,CASSRQGYEQYF,TGTGCCAGCAGTAGACAGGGTTACGAGCAGTACTTC
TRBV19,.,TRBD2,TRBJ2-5,CASSPGLAVKTQYF,TGTGCCAGTAGTCCGGGACTAGCGGTGAAGACCCAGTACTTC
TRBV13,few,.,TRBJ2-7,CASSLNRVREQYF,TGTGCCAGCAGCTTAAACAGGGTGAGGGAGCAGTACTTC
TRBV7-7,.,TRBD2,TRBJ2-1,CASSLGLADYNEQFF,TGTGCCAGCAGCTTAGGACTAGCGGATTACAATGAGCAGTTCTTC
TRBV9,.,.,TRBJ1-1,CASSVGRVNTEAFF,TGTGCCAGCAGCGTAGGCAGGGTAAACACTGAAGCTTTCTTT
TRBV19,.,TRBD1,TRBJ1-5,CASSTGGSDQPQHF,TGTGCCAGTAGTACAGGGGGGAGCGATCAGCCCCAGCATTTT
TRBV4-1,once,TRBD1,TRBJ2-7,CASSDRDRGTYEQYF,TGCGCCAGCAGCGACCGGGACAGGGGCACCTACGAGCAGTACTTC
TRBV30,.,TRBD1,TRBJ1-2,CAWSPDRGRVDYGYTF,TGTGCCTGGAGCCCGGACAGGGGGAGAGTGGACTATGGCTACACCTTC
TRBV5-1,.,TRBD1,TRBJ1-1,CASSRDRVYTEAFF,TGCGCCAGCAGCCGGGACAGGGTGTACACTGAAGCTTTCTTT
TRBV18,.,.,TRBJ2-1,CASSPQKGGPGYNEQFF,TGTGCCAGCTCACCGCAAAAAGGAGGGCCCGGGTACAATGAGCAGTTCTTC
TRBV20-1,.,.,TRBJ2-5,CSAKLQETQYF,TGCAGTGCTAAGCTCCAAGAGACCCAGTACTTC
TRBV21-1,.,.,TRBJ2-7,CASSRWTGDSYEQYF,TGTGCCAGCAGCAGGTGGACAGGGGACTCCTACGAGCAGTACTTC
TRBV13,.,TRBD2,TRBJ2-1,CASSFSGSPSYNEQFF,TGTGCCAGCAGTTTTAGCGGGAGTCCCTCCTACAATGAGCAGTTCTTC
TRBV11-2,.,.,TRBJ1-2,CASSPQRYGYTF,TGTGCCAGCAGCCCTCAGCGATATGGCTACACCTTC
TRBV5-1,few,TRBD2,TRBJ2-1,CASSAPGLADEQFF,TGCGCCAGCAGCGCGCCGGGACTAGCGGATGAGCAGTTCTTC
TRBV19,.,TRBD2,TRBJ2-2,CASRGVAGVIDTGELFF,TGTGCCAGTAGAGGGGTAGCGGGAGTTATAGACACCGGGGAGCTGTTTTTT
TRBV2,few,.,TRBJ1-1,CASRGAVYMNTEAFF,TGTGCCAGCAGGGGGGCAGTGTACATGAACACTGAAGCTTTCTTT
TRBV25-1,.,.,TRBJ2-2,CASSESVRGFTNTGELFF,TGTGCCAGCAGTGAATCGGTCAGGGGATTTACGAACACCGGGGAGCTGTTTTTT
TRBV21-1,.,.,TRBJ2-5,CASSKVGDTGEETQYF,TGTGCCAGCAGCAAAGTAGGGGATACGGGGGAAGAGACCCAGTACTTC
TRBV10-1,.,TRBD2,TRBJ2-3,CASSSGLAPDTQYF,TGCGCCAGCAGTTCTGGACTAGCCCCAGATACGCAGTATTTT
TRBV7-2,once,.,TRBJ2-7,CASSLYYEQYF,TGTGCCAGCAGCCTGTACTACGAGCAGTACTTC
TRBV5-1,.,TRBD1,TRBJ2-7,CASSTEQGAREQYF,TGCGCCAGCAGCACCGAACAGGGGGCGCGGGAGCAGTACTTC
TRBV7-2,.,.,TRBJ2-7,CASSLVVLANSGEQYF,TGTGCCAGCAGCTTAGTGGTACTAGCTAATTCCGGGGAGCAGTACTTC
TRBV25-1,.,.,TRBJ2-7,CASSEFLRQNTFYEQYF,TGTGCCAGCAGTGAATTCCTCCGACAGAATACGTTCTACGAGCAGTACTTC
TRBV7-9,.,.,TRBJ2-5,CASSFSQETQYF,TGTGCCAGCAGCTTTAGCCAGGAGACCCAGTACTTC
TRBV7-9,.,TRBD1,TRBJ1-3,CASSQGTVGYGNTIYF,TGTGCCAGCAGCCAGGGGACAGTTGGATACGGAAACACCATATATTTT
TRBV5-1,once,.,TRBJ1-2,CASSLGTLTGGYTF,TGCGCCAGCAGCTTAGGGACTCTTACGGGCGGCTACACCTTC
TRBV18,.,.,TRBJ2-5,CASSLQETQYF,TGTGCCAGCTCACTACAAGAGACCCAGTACTTC
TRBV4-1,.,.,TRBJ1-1,CASSQVQGNTEAFF,TGCGCCAGCAGCCAAGTTCAGGGGAACACTGAAGCTTTCTTT
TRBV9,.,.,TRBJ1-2,CASSPGGGSYGYTF,TGTGCCAGCAGCCCAGGAGGAGGGAGCTATGGCTACACCTTC
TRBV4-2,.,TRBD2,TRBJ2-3,CASSPNPEGGGSHTQYF,TGTGCCAGCAGCCCCAATCCTGAGGGCGGGGGGTCACATACGCAGTATTTT
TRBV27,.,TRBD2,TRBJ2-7,CASSASGKKHEQYF,TGTGCCAGCAGTGCTAGCGGGAAGAAGCACGAGCAGTACTTC
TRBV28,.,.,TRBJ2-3,CASSLYERDTQYF,TGTGCCAGCAGTTTATATGAGAGAGATACGCAGTATTTT
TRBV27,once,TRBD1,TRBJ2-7,CASSNPGQGAYEQYF,TGTGCCAGCAGTAACCCGGGACAGGGGGCCTACGAGCAGTACTTC
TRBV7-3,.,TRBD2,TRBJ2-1,CASSAPGLAVQFF,TGTGCCAGCAGCGCACCGGGACTAGCGGTGCAGTTCTTC
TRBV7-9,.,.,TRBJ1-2,CASSLTRGLRYGYTF,TGTGCCAGCAGCTTGACGCGGGGGCTTCGGTATGGCTACACCTTC
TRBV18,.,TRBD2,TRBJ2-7,CASSPPGLADSYEQYF,TGTGCCAGCTCACCACCAGGACTAGCGGACTCCTACGAGCAGTACTTC
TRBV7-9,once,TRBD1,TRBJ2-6,CASSLASGDRVVLTF,TGTGCCAGCAGCTTAGCGTCGGGGGACAGGGTCGTCCTGACTTTC
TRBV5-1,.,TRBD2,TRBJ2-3,CASSPSGGATDTQYF,TGCGCCAGCAGCCCTAGCGGGGGGGCAACAGATACGCAGTATTTT